The 28 T cell receptor beta chains below all came from one sample that was sequenced in a study of control samples from healthy donors and cancer patients. TCRdb's table, derived via immunoSEQ multiplex PCR, lists solely in-frame clones and lacks some. The sample includes roughly 120,000 clones, about 95% seen only once; the top ten take approximately 4%. The material sequenced was blood. These receptors originate from a man aged 30-40 years in good health.

The V and J genes are TRBV21-1 and TRBJ2-5; the table's D call TRBD2 went unverified against the DNA. TRBV21-1 has pseudogene status. The CDR3 totals 15 residues. For the CDR3, the DNA is TGTGCCAGCAGCGCCCCTCCGGTGCGAGGGGAGACCCAGTACTTC. Residues: CASSAPPVRGETQYF.

The chain uses TRBV7-9 and TRBJ2-1; possibly TRBD1 for D (6 bases). The CDR3 spans 13 residues. Trimming stripped 5 bases from V and 4 bases from J, with 9 bases between. CDR1 is SEHNR, CDR2 FQNEAQ, per germline (reference sequence). In DNA, the CDR3 is TGTGCCAGCAGCAGAGGACAGTACAATGAGCAGTTCTTC. It yields the protein CASSRGQYNEQFF.

The chain carries TRBV5-1 and TRBJ2-7; D assignment may be TRBD1 or TRBD2 (5 bases each). The CDR3 has 15 residues. Germline assignment: CDR1 SGHRS and CDR2 YFSETQ. Trimming took 4 bases from V and 1 from J, leaving 15 bases between them. The CDR3 DNA sequence: TGCGCCAGCAGCCCACAGGAGGCGAGGTCCTACGAGCAGTACTTC. It specifies CASSPQEARSYEQYF.

V usage is TRBV28 and J usage is TRBJ2-5; 8 nucleotides match TRBD2. The germline V gene encodes CDR1 MDHEN and CDR2 SYDVKM. The CDR3 spans 15 residues. J was trimmed by 4 bases and V by 7 bases; bases with no gene match: 11. The CDR3 loop is CASTPLGGGLETQYF. As DNA, the CDR3 is TGTGCCAGCACCCCCCTCGGGGGGGGCCTAGAGACCCAGTACTTC.

CDR3 in DNA: TGTGCCAGCAGCAGGACAGGGGTGGCAGCTTTCTTT. Amino acids: CASSRTGVAAFF. V gene TRBV5-4 combines with J gene TRBJ1-1, with TRBD1 identical over 9 bases. Germline CDR1 is SGHNT and CDR2 is YYREEE (reference sequence). With 4 bases clipped from V and 10 bases from J, the junction kept 5 bases outside the gene matches. CDR3 length equals 12 residues.

This clone has a single count. The rearrangement joins TRBV28 to TRBJ2-1; TRBD1 is a possible D gene (6 bases). The germline CDR1 and CDR2 sequences are MDHEN and SYDVKM. This CDR3 comprises 14 residues. V shed 8 bases and J shed 4 bases, with 15 bases lying between them. This chain's CDR3 is CASSLGHPYNEQFF. The CDR3 DNA reads as TGTGCCAGCTCCTTGGGACACCCATACAATGAGCAGTTCTTC.

In DNA, the CDR3 is TGTGCCAGCTCACCACAGGGGGCAAGCAATCAGCCCCAGCATTTT. Residues: CASSPQGASNQPQHF. The chain employs TRBV18 and TRBJ1-5; 7 nucleotides align to TRBD1. The CDR3 totals 15 residues. The trim removed 1 base at V and 1 base at J, leaving 1 base unmatched. CDR1 is KGHSH and CDR2 is LQKENI in the germline V gene.

V usage is TRBV4-3 and J usage is TRBJ1-1; weak D call: TRBD1 (5 bases). V lost 4 bases and J lost 5, with 14 bases in between. CDR1 and CDR2 from the germline V gene are LGHNA and YSLEER. The CDR3 length is 14 residues. Written as DNA, the CDR3 is TGCGCCAGCAGCCCCCGGCAGGGTTGGACTGAAGCTTTCTTT. Residues: CASSPRQGWTEAFF.

The chain uses TRBV19 and TRBJ2-7; D might be TRBD1 (6 bases). From germline, CDR1 is LNHDA and CDR2 SQIVND (reference sequence). Trimming took 3 bases from V and 3 from J, leaving 21 bases between them. The CDR3 length is 17 residues. CDR3 DNA sequence: TGTGCCAGTAGTATTGGCCAAGGACAGTGGGATAACTACGAGCAGTACTTC. Residues: CASSIGQGQWDNYEQYF.

In its sample, this clone was seen once. V is TRBV5-6 and J is TRBJ2-2; unclear D gene. The CDR3 runs to 14 residues. The germline V and J ends were trimmed by 0 bases and 1 base, with 4 bases remaining between them. Germline-derived CDR1 and CDR2 are SGHDT and YYEEEE. In nucleotides, the CDR3 is TGTGCCAGCAGCTTGGATTTGAACACCGGGGAGCTGTTTTTT. Residues: CASSLDLNTGELFF.

V gene TRBV29-1 combines with J gene TRBJ1-1; 8 positions agree with TRBD1. CDR3 length: 12 amino acids. V dropped 7 bases and J dropped 3; count of bases not matched to a gene: 4. Germline CDR1 reads SQVTM; CDR2 reads ANQGSEA. CDR3 loop: CSADRGDTEAFF. The CDR3 coding sequence is TGCAGCGCCGACAGGGGAGACACTGAAGCTTTCTTT.

The chain couples TRBV9 to TRBJ2-2, with TRBD2 as a possible D gene (5 bases). Trimming left V 0 bases short and J 3 bases short, with 24 bases between. The CDR3 spans 20 residues. Germline CDR1 and CDR2: SGDLS and YYNGEE. The CDR3 sequence: CASSVAPTGNPSTDTGELFF. The CDR3 region has the DNA TGTGCCAGCAGCGTAGCCCCCACGGGGAACCCTTCCACAGACACCGGGGAGCTGTTTTTT.

The V and J genes are TRBV5-1 and TRBJ2-7; 8 positions agree with TRBD1. CDR1 and CDR2 from the germline V gene are SGHRS and YFSETQ. The CDR3 consists of 15 residues. V was clipped by 0 bases and J by 7 bases; unmatched bases: 9. DNA of the CDR3: TGCGCCAGCAGCTTGGATGGACAGGGCCTAAGGGAGCAGTACTTC. Encoded protein: CASSLDGQGLREQYF.

This chain links TRBV7-8 with TRBJ1-1; TRBD1 matches at 9 bases. The length of the CDR3 is 14 residues. Per the germline V gene, CDR1 is SGHVS and CDR2 is FQNEAQ. V lost 2 bases, J lost 3 bases, and 1 base stayed unmatched. CDR3 coding DNA: TGTGCCAGCAGCTTACGGGACAGGGACACTGAAGCTTTCTTT. Encoded protein: CASSLRDRDTEAFF. Together with reference TRBV7-8 and TRBJ1-1, the CDR3 gives the full variable domain: GAGVSQSPRYKVAKRGQDVALRCDPISGHVSLFWYQQALGQGPEFLTYFQNEAQLDKSGLPSDRFFAERPEGSVSTLKIQRTQQEDSAVYLCASSLRDRDTEAFFGQGTRLTVV.

V and J are TRBV7-3 and TRBJ2-3; D ambiguous. CDR3 length equals 13 residues. Germline V gene data show CDR1 as SGHTA and CDR2 as FQGTGA. With 5 bases removed from V and 1 base from J, the gap between germline ends came to 7 bases. CDR3 residues: CASSPQGTDTQYF. CDR3 coding DNA: TGTGCCAGCAGCCCCCAGGGCACAGATACGCAGTATTTT.

The V gene is TRBV3-1 (or the pseudogene TRBV3-2), the J gene TRBJ1-6; D uncertain. V was pared by 2 bases and J by 9 bases, with 11 bases between. The CDR3 extends over 14 amino acids. Germline CDR1 and CDR2: LGHDT and YNNKEL (reference sequence). The CDR3 loop reads CASSQRRWGSPLHF. CDR3 in DNA: TGTGCCAGCAGCCAACGGAGGTGGGGTTCACCCCTCCACTTT.

The chain recombines TRBV7-9 with TRBJ1-1; 7 nucleotides line up with TRBD1. CDR3 length: 14 amino acids. The V segment lost 0 bases and the J segment 5 bases; nucleotides outside the gene matches: 3. Per germline, CDR1 SEHNR and CDR2 FQNEAQ (reference sequence). This CDR3 is CASSLANRGTEAFF. The DNA of the CDR3 is TGTGCCAGCAGCTTAGCCAACAGGGGAACTGAAGCTTTCTTT.

This chain joins TRBV19 and TRBJ2-1; 14 positions agree with TRBD2. The CDR3 contains 13 residues. Germline V gives CDR1 LNHDA, CDR2 SQIVND (reference sequence). The V gene end was trimmed by 10 bases and the J gene end by 6 bases; junction bases not matched to a gene: 2. CDR3 sequence (DNA): TGTGCCACCGGACTAGCGGGGGGCAATGAGCAGTTCTTC. Translating gives CATGLAGGNEQFF. Looking up the rest from reference TRBV19 and TRBJ2-1 gives the full variable domain: DGGITQSPKYLFRKEGQNVTLSCEQNLNHDAMYWYRQDPGQGLRLIYYSQIVNDFQKGDIAEGYSVSREKKESFPLTVTSAQKNPTAFYLCATGLAGGNEQFFGPGTRLTVL.

This chain links TRBV11-2 with TRBJ1-4; 7 nucleotides agree with TRBD1. With 5 bases clipped from V and 5 bases from J, the junction kept 11 bases outside the gene matches. The CDR3 has 16 residues. Germline V gene sequence: CDR1 SGHAT, CDR2 FQNNGV. CDR3: CASSLFGDRVNEKLFF. CDR3 sequence (DNA): TGTGCCAGCAGCCTTTTCGGTGACAGGGTGAATGAAAAACTGTTTTTT.

The rearrangement joins TRBV10-1 to TRBJ2-1; 8 positions match TRBD1. The CDR3 covers 15 residues. V dropped 6 bases and J dropped 3; count of bases not matched to a gene: 7. Germline lookup yields CDR1 WNHNN and CDR2 SYGVQD (reference sequence). The CDR3, as DNA: TGCGCCAGCAGCCCCGGACAGGGAGTCTACAATGAGCAGTTCTTC. Translating it yields CASSPGQGVYNEQFF.

V usage is TRBV4-3 and J usage is TRBJ1-5; no clear D gene. The V gene's germline CDR1 is LGHNA and CDR2 YSLEER. Trimming removed 0 bases at V and 6 bases at J, with 12 bases between. The CDR3 sequence is 15 residues long. The CDR3 spells CASSQDRGSGQPQHF. DNA of the CDR3: TGCGCCAGCAGCCAAGATCGGGGTTCTGGTCAGCCCCAGCATTTT.

This clone occurred once. The genes are TRBV6-5 and TRBJ1-3, with D maybe TRBD1 (6 bases). Per germline, CDR1 MNHEY and CDR2 SVGAGI. There are 14 residues in the CDR3. V was pared by 4 bases and J by 1 base, with 8 bases between. CDR3 in amino acids: CASSSGASGNTIYF. The CDR3 bases are TGTGCCAGCAGTTCAGGGGCATCTGGAAACACCATATATTTT.

This chain uses TRBV4-2 with TRBJ1-5; D unresolved. The length of the CDR3 is 16 residues. Deletions cut 4 bases from V and 1 base from J, with 14 bases between. The germline gives CDR1 LGHNA, CDR2 YNFKEQ. As DNA, the CDR3 is TGTGCCAGCAGCCGGGAATTATATCCGAGCAATCAGCCCCAGCATTTT. Residues: CASSRELYPSNQPQHF.

The rearrangement joins TRBV6-6 to TRBJ2-2; D gene ambiguous. Germline loops: CDR1 MNHNY, CDR2 SVGAGI (reference sequence). The CDR3 has 12 residues. Between the trimmed V and J ends, which lost 7 bases and 0 bases, there was a span of 3 bases. The CDR3, as DNA: TGTGCCAGCAACCCGAACACCGGGGAGCTGTTTTTT. This gives the protein CASNPNTGELFF.

The V and J genes are TRBV5-4 and TRBJ2-2, with D perhaps TRBD2 (6 bases). Germline-derived CDR1 and CDR2 are SGHNT and YYREEE (reference sequence). The CDR3 sequence is 14 residues long. The CDR3 DNA sequence: TGTGCAGGCGGGGTCACTCTTAACACCGGGGAGCTGTTTTTT. Translation: CAGGVTLNTGELFF.

The V call is TRBV6-2 or TRBV6-3, the J call TRBJ1-5, with D unclear. This CDR3 comprises 13 residues. Trimming cost V 2 bases and J 4 bases, with 6 bases left between them. Germline CDR1 MNHEY, CDR2 SVGEGT. In DNA, the CDR3 is TGTGCCAGCAGTTACCCCGGGAATCAGCCCCAGCATTTT. This translates into CASSYPGNQPQHF.

The chain has TRBV29-1 and TRBJ1-1, with 7 bases aligning to TRBD1. The V and J ends lost 8 bases and 0 bases, in that order; junction bases with no gene match: 9. From germline, CDR1 is SQVTM and CDR2 ANQGSEA. CDR3 length: 14 amino acids. CDR3 nucleotide sequence: TGCAGCTTAAAGCGACAGGGCCTGAACACTGAAGCTTTCTTT. Residues: CSLKRQGLNTEAFF.

This rearrangement joins TRBV27 to TRBJ2-3; D uncertain. There are 12 residues in the CDR3. From germline, CDR1 is MNHEY and CDR2 SMNVEV (reference sequence). The V and J ends lost 6 bases and 4 bases respectively, with 8 bases between them. The chain's CDR3 is CASSPSADTQYF. CDR3 coding DNA: TGTGCCAGCAGCCCGTCTGCAGATACGCAGTATTTT.